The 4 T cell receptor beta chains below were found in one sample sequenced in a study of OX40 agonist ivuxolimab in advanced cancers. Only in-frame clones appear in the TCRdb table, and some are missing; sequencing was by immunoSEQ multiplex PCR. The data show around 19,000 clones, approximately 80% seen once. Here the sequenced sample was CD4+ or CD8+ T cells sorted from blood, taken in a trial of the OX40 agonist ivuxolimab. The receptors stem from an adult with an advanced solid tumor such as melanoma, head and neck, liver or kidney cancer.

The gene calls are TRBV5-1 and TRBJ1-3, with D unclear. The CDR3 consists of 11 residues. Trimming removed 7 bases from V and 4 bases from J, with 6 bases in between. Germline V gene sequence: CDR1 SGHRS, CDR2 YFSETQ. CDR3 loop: CASWGGNTIYF. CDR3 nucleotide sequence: TGCGCCAGCTGGGGAGGAAACACCATATATTTT.

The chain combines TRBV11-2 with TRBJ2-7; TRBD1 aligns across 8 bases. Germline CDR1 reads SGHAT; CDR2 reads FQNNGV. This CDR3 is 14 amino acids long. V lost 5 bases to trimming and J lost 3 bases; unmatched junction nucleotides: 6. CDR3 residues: CASSLWTGNYEQYF. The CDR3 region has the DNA TGTGCCAGCAGCCTTTGGACAGGGAACTACGAGCAGTACTTC.

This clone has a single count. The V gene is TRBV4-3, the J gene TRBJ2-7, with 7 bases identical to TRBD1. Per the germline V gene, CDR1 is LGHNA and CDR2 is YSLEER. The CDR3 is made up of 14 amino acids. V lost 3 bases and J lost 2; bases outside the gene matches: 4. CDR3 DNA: TGCGCCAGCAGCCAGACAGGGCAAACCTACGAGCAGTACTTC. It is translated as CASSQTGQTYEQYF.

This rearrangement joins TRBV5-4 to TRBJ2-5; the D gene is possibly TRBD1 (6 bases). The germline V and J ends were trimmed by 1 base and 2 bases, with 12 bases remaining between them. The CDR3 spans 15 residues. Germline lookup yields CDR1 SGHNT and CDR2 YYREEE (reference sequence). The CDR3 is CASSLQGTLQETQYF. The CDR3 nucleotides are TGTGCCAGCAGCTTGCAGGGGACACTGCAAGAGACCCAGTACTTC.